The following is a T cell receptor (beta chain) sequence with its context. CDR3 size: 12 residues. V was pared by 5 bases and J by 4 bases, with 7 bases between. Germline V gene lookup returns CDR1 WNHNN and CDR2 SYGVQD (reference sequence). Produced via immunoSEQ multiplex PCR; TCRdb's table is partial and in-frame only. The table shows 9,500 to 13,000 clones, with over 80% occurring only once. The sample belongs to a study of OX40 agonist ivuxolimab in advanced cancers. The source of this sequence is an adult with an advanced solid tumor such as melanoma, head and neck, liver or kidney cancer. Sequencing was performed on CD4+ or CD8+ T cells sorted from blood, taken in a trial of the OX40 agonist ivuxolimab. J is TRBJ2-3 and V is TRBV10-1; D gene unclear. CDR3 nucleotide sequence: TGCGCCAGCAGTCAAGGGCCAGATACGCAGTATTTT. Translated: CASSQGPDTQYF.